The 19 T cell receptor beta chains in this list originate from one sample, sequenced in a study of blood T cell repertoires in COVID-19. TCRdb's copy holds only in-frame clones and misses some; the assay was immunoSEQ multiplex PCR. Here the sample spans 75,000 to 100,000 clones, around 87% being singletons. The specimen sequenced was peripheral blood. The receptors originated from a human donor in a cohort sampled during active COVID-19.

The chain has TRBV28 and TRBJ1-5; D call uncertain. The germline V gene encodes CDR1 MDHEN and CDR2 SYDVKM. This CDR3 has 12 residues. V lost 8 bases, J lost 5 bases, and 10 bases lay in between. The CDR3, as DNA: TGTGCCAGCGACAAAAATCATCAGCCCCAGCATTTT. Amino acid sequence: CASDKNHQPQHF.

The chain links TRBV24-1 to TRBJ2-3; tentatively, D is TRBD2 (6 bases). V was cut by 4 bases and J by 6 bases, with 13 bases left in between. The CDR3 runs to 14 residues. The germline gives CDR1 KGHDR, CDR2 SFDVKD. This CDR3 is CATSDVGEADTQYF. Written as DNA, the CDR3 is TGTGCCACCAGTGACGTGGGGGAGGCGGATACGCAGTATTTT.

This clone was observed a single time. This sequence joins TRBV19 and TRBJ2-1; TRBD1 matches at 10 bases. Germline V lookup: CDR1 LNHDA, CDR2 SQIVND (reference sequence). The CDR3 has 13 amino acids. The J segment lost 4 bases and the V segment lost 6 bases, leaving 0 bases of the junction unmatched. Written as DNA, the CDR3 is TGTGCCAGTAGGGACAGGGGGTACAATGAGCAGTTCTTC. This sequence encodes CASRDRGYNEQFF.

This chain joins TRBV6-6 and TRBJ2-2; TRBD2 matches 7 bases. There are 16 residues in the CDR3. The V segment lost 3 bases and the J segment 1 base; nucleotides outside the gene matches: 5. The germline CDR1 and CDR2 sequences are MNHNY and SVGAGI (reference sequence). The CDR3 loop is CASSYLGGRNTGELFF. The CDR3 DNA follows: TGTGCCAGCAGTTATTTGGGAGGGCGGAACACCGGGGAGCTGTTTTTT.

The chain couples TRBV30 to TRBJ1-2; TRBD1 is a possible D gene (5 bases). V shed 2 bases and J shed 0 bases, with 7 bases lying between them. Germline values: CDR1 GTSNPN, CDR2 SVGIG (reference sequence). The CDR3 contains 13 residues. DNA for the CDR3: TGTGCCTGGAGTAGACAGACTAACTATGGCTACACCTTC. This sequence encodes CAWSRQTNYGYTF.

This clone was seen only once. This chain links TRBV9 with TRBJ2-7; TRBD2 matches at 9 bases. The CDR3 consists of 15 residues. Germline V lookup: CDR1 SGDLS, CDR2 YYNGEE. Unmatched junction bases numbered 7, after V lost 2 bases and J lost 4 bases. CDR3 loop: CASSVDSGSWYEQYF. Written as DNA, the CDR3 is TGTGCCAGCAGCGTGGATAGCGGGAGTTGGTACGAGCAGTACTTC.

This chain links TRBV3-1 (or the pseudogene TRBV3-2) with TRBJ2-5; TRBD1 agrees at 8 bases. The CDR3 has 16 residues. V was pared by 4 bases and J by 5 bases, with 12 bases of the junction left unmatched. CDR1 is LGHDT and CDR2 is YNNKEL in the germline V gene (reference sequence). The CDR3 sequence is CASSLLKNRGEETQYF. DNA of the CDR3: TGTGCCAGCAGCCTCCTGAAGAACAGGGGGGAGGAGACCCAGTACTTC.

This rearrangement joins TRBV5-1 to TRBJ2-2; unclear D gene. In germline, CDR1 is SGHRS, CDR2 YFSETQ. Trimming took off 0 bases at V and 6 bases at J, with 9 bases between the two ends. The CDR3 is made up of 14 amino acids. The DNA of the CDR3 is TGCGCCAGCAGCTTGGGGATAGAGGCCGGGGAGCTGTTTTTT. This gives the protein CASSLGIEAGELFF.

V is TRBV19 and J is TRBJ1-5, with a weak D call TRBD1 (5 bases). V lost 6 bases, J lost 8 bases, and 14 bases lay in between. The germline CDR1 and CDR2 sequences are LNHDA and SQIVND (reference sequence). This CDR3 is built from 13 residues. CDR3 in amino acids: CASRGVIGKPQHF. CDR3 DNA: TGTGCCAGTAGAGGGGTGATCGGAAAGCCCCAGCATTTT.

This clone occurred many times. The rearrangement uses TRBV13 and TRBJ2-1, with TRBD1 as a possible D gene (6 bases). Germline V gives CDR1 PRHDT, CDR2 FYEKMQ (reference sequence). The CDR3 contains 15 residues. V lost 3 bases and J 3 bases, leaving 12 bases between the germline ends. DNA of the CDR3: TGTGCCAGCAGCTTTTTGACGGACAGCTACAATGAGCAGTTCTTC. This codes for CASSFLTDSYNEQFF.

The chain carries TRBV5-1 and TRBJ1-1; 7 bases fit TRBD1. The CDR3 totals 13 residues. Per the germline V gene, CDR1 is SGHRS and CDR2 is YFSETQ. V gave up 7 bases and J gave up 3 bases; unmatched junction bases: 6. The CDR3 reads CASGLRGDTEAFF. DNA of the CDR3: TGCGCCAGCGGGCTCAGGGGGGACACTGAAGCTTTCTTT.

This clone was detected once. The V and J genes are TRBV5-1 and TRBJ1-2; tentatively, D is TRBD1 (6 bases). V lost 0 bases to trimming and J lost 5 bases, with 14 bases between them. This CDR3 has 15 residues. Germline lookup yields CDR1 SGHRS and CDR2 YFSETQ. The chain's CDR3 is CASSLEGGQSYGYTF. Written as DNA, the CDR3 is TGCGCCAGCAGCTTGGAGGGGGGGCAAAGTTATGGCTACACCTTC.

V gene TRBV5-4 combines with J gene TRBJ2-3; 7 bases line up with TRBD2. V trimming: 5 bases; J trimming: 4 bases; junction bases outside the gene matches: 4. Germline-derived CDR1 and CDR2 are SGHNT and YYREEE (reference sequence). This CDR3 has 13 amino acids. The CDR3 loop is CASSNLAADTQYF. The CDR3 nucleotides are TGTGCCAGCAGTAATCTAGCGGCAGATACGCAGTATTTT.

CDR3 amino acids: CASSETGGGQPQHF. CDR3 coding DNA: TGTGCCAGCAGTGAGACAGGGGGGGGTCAGCCCCAGCATTTT. J is TRBJ1-5 and V is TRBV6-2 or TRBV6-3; 9 nucleotides align to TRBD1. The germline V gene encodes CDR1 MNHEY and CDR2 SVGEGT. The CDR3 extends over 14 amino acids. Germline trimming cut 5 bases from V and 6 bases from J; bases unmatched to any gene: 5.

The CDR3 DNA follows: TGTGCCAGCAGCTCATCCGGACGCGGGGATCATGGCTACACCTTC. As protein: CASSSSGRGDHGYTF. The V call is TRBV11-2, the J call TRBJ1-2, with D unclear. The CDR3 length is 15 residues. V was shortened by 4 bases and J by 6 bases, with 18 bases between the two germline ends. Germline V gene sequence: CDR1 SGHAT, CDR2 FQNNGV.

V gene TRBV4-2 combines with J gene TRBJ2-1, with 8 bases matching TRBD2. V lost 8 bases, J lost 2 bases, and 5 bases stayed unmatched. Germline V gives CDR1 LGHNA, CDR2 YNFKEQ. The CDR3 is made up of 14 amino acids. CDR3 in DNA: TGTGCCAGCTCGGGGGGGATTACCTACAATGAGCAGTTCTTC. Its translation: CASSGGITYNEQFF.

The chain employs TRBV10-2 and TRBJ2-3; tentative D call: TRBD1 (6 bases). Germline V gives CDR1 WSHSY, CDR2 SAAADI. The CDR3 sequence is 14 residues long. The V end was cut by 5 bases, the J end by 2 bases, with 11 bases between. This chain's CDR3 is CASSLGALTDTQYF. The CDR3 nucleotides read TGCGCCAGCAGTCTGGGGGCCCTCACAGATACGCAGTATTTT.

The chain recombines TRBV11-2 with TRBJ1-1, with unresolved D. In germline, CDR1 is SGHAT, CDR2 FQNNGV. V lost 1 base to trimming and J lost 0 bases, with 9 bases between them. This CDR3 contains 15 residues. The CDR3 region is CASSLAKDMNTEAFF. In DNA form, the CDR3 reads TGTGCCAGCAGCTTAGCTAAAGACATGAACACTGAAGCTTTCTTT.

V is TRBV21-1 and J is TRBJ2-4; the table's D call, TRBD2, has no DNA check behind it. TRBV21-1 is labeled a pseudogene. The CDR3 loop spans 16 amino acids. The CDR3 DNA reads TGTGCCAGGGAGACTGTCAAGCCGCTAGCCAAAAACATTCAGTACTTC. Protein sequence: CARETVKPLAKNIQYF.